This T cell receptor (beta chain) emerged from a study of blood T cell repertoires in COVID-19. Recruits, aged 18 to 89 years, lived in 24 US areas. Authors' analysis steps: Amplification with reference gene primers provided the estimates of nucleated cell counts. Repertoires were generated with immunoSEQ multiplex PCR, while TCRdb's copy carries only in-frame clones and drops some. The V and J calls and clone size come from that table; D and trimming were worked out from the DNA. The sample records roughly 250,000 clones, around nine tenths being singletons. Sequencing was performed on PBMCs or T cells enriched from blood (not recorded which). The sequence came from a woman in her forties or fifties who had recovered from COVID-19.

The CDR3 bases are TGTGCCAGCAACCCAGACAACAGCCCCTCACAGGGCTACACCTTC. Amino acids: CASNPDNSPSQGYTF. The chain has TRBV2 and TRBJ1-2; the D is unclear. The germline V gene encodes CDR1 SNHLY and CDR2 FYNNEI. With 7 bases removed from V and 8 bases from J, the gap between germline ends came to 23 bases. The CDR3 sequence is 15 residues long.